Following are 9 T cell receptor beta chains from one sample sequenced in a study of blood T cell repertoires in COVID-19 (dated by TCRdb to 2020 to 2022). Library generation was performed with the immunoSEQ multiplex PCR assay. What TCRdb holds here is the immuneACCESS table cut down to in-frame rearrangements. Part of the clones is not present; checked against another copy, under half of the missing clones reflect an unresolved V gene, and the others are unexplained. A total of about 95,000 clones appear in this sample, over 75% of them only once. The top ten constitute roughly a sixth of the sample. Sequencing was performed on peripheral blood. These receptor sequences come from a human donor in a cohort sampled during active COVID-19.

The rearrangement joins TRBV7-9 to TRBJ1-1; D is unclear. The V gene's germline CDR1 is SEHNR and CDR2 FQNEAQ (reference sequence). V lost 10 bases to trimming and J lost 6 bases, with 15 bases between them. This CDR3 is 12 amino acids long. The CDR3 is CATRSHRAEAFF. For the CDR3, the DNA is TGTGCCACCCGCTCCCACCGGGCTGAAGCTTTCTTT.

V and J are TRBV30 and TRBJ1-5; the match to TRBD1 covers 10 bases. V dropped 3 bases and J dropped 6; count of bases not matched to a gene: 11. The CDR3 consists of 16 residues. CDR1 and CDR2 (germline): GTSNPN, SVGIG (reference sequence). In DNA form, the CDR3 reads TGTGCCTGGAGAGCCTATGGACAGGGGGGGGGTCAGCCCCAGCATTTT. It encodes CAWRAYGQGGGQPQHF.

The rearrangement joins TRBV18 to TRBJ2-7, with 7 nucleotides matching TRBD2. This CDR3 is built from 12 residues. The germline CDR1 and CDR2 sequences are KGHSH and LQKENI. Unmatched junction bases numbered 2, after V lost 6 bases and J lost 3 bases. This chain's CDR3 is CASSREGYEQYF. For the CDR3, the DNA is TGTGCCAGCTCGAGGGAGGGCTACGAGCAGTACTTC.

The chain combines TRBV10-3 with TRBJ2-7, with D perhaps TRBD1 (6 bases). Deletions cut 6 bases from V and 1 base from J, with 16 bases between. Germline CDR1 and CDR2: ENHRY and SYGVKD. CDR3 length equals 15 residues. The CDR3 protein is CAIRGTGRGSYEQYF. DNA for the CDR3: TGTGCCATCAGGGGTACAGGGCGTGGATCCTACGAGCAGTACTTC.

This chain joins TRBV7-9 and TRBJ2-1; D might be TRBD1 (11 bases). Germline V gene sequence: CDR1 SEHNR, CDR2 FQNEAQ (reference sequence). CDR3 size: 19 residues. With 5 bases removed from V and 3 bases from J, the gap between germline ends came to 26 bases. This CDR3 reads CASSRGQGARLAGYNEQFF. The CDR3 coding sequence is TGTGCCAGCAGCCGCGGACAGGGGGCGAGACTAGCGGGCTACAATGAGCAGTTCTTC.

V usage is TRBV7-9 and J usage is TRBJ2-2; no clear D. The CDR3 is made up of 11 amino acids. In germline, CDR1 is SEHNR, CDR2 FQNEAQ (reference sequence). V lost 4 bases to trimming and J lost 7 bases, with 4 bases between them. The CDR3 region is CASSSVGELFF. The CDR3 nucleotides are TGTGCCAGCAGCTCGGTCGGGGAGCTGTTTTTT.

This sequence joins TRBV5-4 and TRBJ2-5; a possible D gene is TRBD2 (6 bases). CDR3 length: 15 amino acids. In germline, CDR1 is SGHNT, CDR2 YYREEE (reference sequence). V was trimmed by 3 bases and J by 1 base, leaving 13 bases between them. The CDR3, as DNA: TGTGCCAGCAGCTACCCCCATAGCGGCCAAGAGACCCAGTACTTC. It encodes CASSYPHSGQETQYF.

The rearrangement joins TRBV19 to TRBJ2-1; 10 bases are shared with TRBD1. Germline loops: CDR1 LNHDA, CDR2 SQIVND (reference sequence). The CDR3 has 15 amino acids. Trimming at V came to 6 bases and at J to 5 bases, leaving 7 bases not matched to a gene. Written as DNA, the CDR3 is TGTGCCAGTAGCCGACAGGGGGCGATGAACAATGAGCAGTTCTTC. It yields the protein CASSRQGAMNNEQFF.

The genes are TRBV4-3 and TRBJ1-2; 7 bases match TRBD1. CDR1 and CDR2 (germline): LGHNA, YSLEER. Trimming removed 3 bases from V and 4 bases from J; junction bases left unmatched: 5. The CDR3 runs 14 residues. CDR3: CASSHGTAAYGYTF. CDR3 nucleotide sequence: TGCGCCAGCAGCCACGGGACAGCGGCCTATGGCTACACCTTC.